This entry describes one TCR beta chain. Method: immunoSEQ multiplex PCR; TCRdb's copy keeps in-frame clones and lacks some. There are around 300,000 clones in the sample; around 89% occur only once, and 0.95% to 1.3% lies in the top ten. Seattle-derived patients entered the study during active infection and were followed longitudinally. The sample originates from a study of blood T cell repertoires in COVID-19. In the study overall: COVID-19 samples, acute and convalescent, were from the United States, Italy and Spain.

The sequencing sample was made of peripheral blood. The clonotype originates from a woman between 40 and 55 years old with COVID-19, enrolled during active disease.

This CDR3 reads CASSPLGGNTEAFF. The CDR3 DNA reads as TGTGCCAGCAGTCCGTTAGGGGGGAACACTGAAGCTTTCTTT. The chain couples TRBV27 to TRBJ1-1, with D maybe TRBD1 (6 bases). Deletions cut 5 bases from V and 1 base from J, with 11 bases between. Germline V CDR1 and CDR2: MNHEY, SMNVEV (reference sequence). The CDR3 length is 14 residues.